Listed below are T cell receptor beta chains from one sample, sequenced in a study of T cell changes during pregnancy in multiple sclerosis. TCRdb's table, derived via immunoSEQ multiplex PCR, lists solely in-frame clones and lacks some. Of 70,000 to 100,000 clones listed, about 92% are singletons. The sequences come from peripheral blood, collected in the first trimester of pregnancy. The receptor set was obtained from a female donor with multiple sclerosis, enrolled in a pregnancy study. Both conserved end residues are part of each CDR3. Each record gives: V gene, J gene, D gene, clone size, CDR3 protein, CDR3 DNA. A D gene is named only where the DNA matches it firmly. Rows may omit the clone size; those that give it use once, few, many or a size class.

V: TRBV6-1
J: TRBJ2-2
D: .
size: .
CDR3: CASSELQGRNTGELFF
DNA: TGTGCCAGCAGTGAATTACAGGGACGAAACACCGGGGAGCTGTTTTTT

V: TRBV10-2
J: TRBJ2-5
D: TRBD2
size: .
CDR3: CASSESELAGSKTQYF
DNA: TGCGCCAGCAGTGAGTCGGAACTAGCGGGAAGTAAGACCCAGTACTTC

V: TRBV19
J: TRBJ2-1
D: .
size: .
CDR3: CASSIKGRDYNEQFF
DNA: TGTGCCAGTAGTATAAAAGGCAGGGATTACAATGAGCAGTTCTTC

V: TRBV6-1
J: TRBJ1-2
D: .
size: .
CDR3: CASTWEVGEHYGYTF
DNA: TGTGCCAGCACCTGGGAGGTAGGGGAACACTATGGCTACACCTTC

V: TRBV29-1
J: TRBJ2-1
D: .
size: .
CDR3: CSVGRASPYNEQFF
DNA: TGCAGCGTTGGTCGAGCGAGTCCCTACAATGAGCAGTTCTTC

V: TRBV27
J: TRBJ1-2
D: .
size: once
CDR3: CASSLSLYGTNYGYTF
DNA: TGTGCCAGCAGTTTATCGTTATACGGGACTAACTATGGCTACACCTTC

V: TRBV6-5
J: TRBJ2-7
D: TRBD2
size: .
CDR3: CASRPLAGLSYEQYF
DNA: TGTGCCAGCAGGCCTCTAGCGGGCCTCTCCTACGAGCAGTACTTC

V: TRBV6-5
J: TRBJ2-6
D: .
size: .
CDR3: CASTPRPTGANVLTF
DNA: TGTGCCAGCACTCCCAGGCCCACTGGGGCCAACGTCCTGACTTTC

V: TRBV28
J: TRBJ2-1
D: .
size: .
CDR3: CASSFPVSNEQFF
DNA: TGTGCCAGCAGTTTTCCGGTGAGCAATGAGCAGTTCTTC

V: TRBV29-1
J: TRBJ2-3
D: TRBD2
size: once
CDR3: CSVVGLAASTDTQYF
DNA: TGCAGCGTCGTCGGACTAGCGGCTAGCACAGATACGCAGTATTTT

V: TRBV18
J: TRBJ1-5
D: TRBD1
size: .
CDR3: CASSLRGEAQHF
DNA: TGTGCCAGCTCACTCAGGGGGGAAGCCCAGCATTTT

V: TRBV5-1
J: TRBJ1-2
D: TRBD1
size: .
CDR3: CASSLGQGTLINYGYTF
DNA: TGCGCCAGCAGCTTGGGACAGGGAACCCTCATCAACTATGGCTACACCTTC

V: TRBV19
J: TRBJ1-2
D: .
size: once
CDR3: CASSISTVYGYTF
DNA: TGTGCCAGTAGTATAAGCACGGTCTATGGCTACACCTTC

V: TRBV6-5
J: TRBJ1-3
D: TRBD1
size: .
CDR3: CASSYSQGASGNTIYF
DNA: TGTGCCAGCAGTTACTCCCAGGGGGCTAGTGGAAACACCATATATTTT

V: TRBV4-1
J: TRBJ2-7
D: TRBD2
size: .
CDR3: CASSVSRGTTYEQYF
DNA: TGCGCCAGCAGCGTAAGTCGGGGGACTACCTACGAGCAGTACTTC

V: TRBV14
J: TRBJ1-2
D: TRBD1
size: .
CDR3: CASRDAQQGRSGYTF
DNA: TGTGCCAGCAGGGATGCACAACAGGGGCGTAGTGGCTACACCTTC

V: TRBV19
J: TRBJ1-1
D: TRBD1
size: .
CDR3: CASRQGTAMNTEAFF
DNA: TGTGCCAGTAGACAGGGGACCGCTATGAACACTGAAGCTTTCTTT

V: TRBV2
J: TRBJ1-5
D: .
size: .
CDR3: CASSVWLGEGNQPQHF
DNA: TGTGCCAGCAGTGTTTGGTTGGGTGAGGGCAATCAGCCCCAGCATTTT

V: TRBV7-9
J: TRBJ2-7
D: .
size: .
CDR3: CASSLGSQSYYEQYF
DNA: TGTGCCAGCAGCTTAGGCTCGCAGTCTTACTACGAGCAGTACTTC

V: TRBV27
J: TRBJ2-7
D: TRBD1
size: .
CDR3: CASTDRGNEQYF
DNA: TGTGCCAGCACCGACAGGGGGAACGAGCAGTACTTC